The source of this T cell receptor (beta chain) is a study of early T cells in non-severe SARS-CoV-2 infection. Overall study: Bulk RNA isolated from unsorted whole blood underwent sequencing; chains were not paired.

cDNA molecules, individually, were tagged with unique molecular identifiers. TCRdb recomputed calls from the 5' RACE reads with MiXCR, one row per CDR3 protein. The data show some 48,000 distinct CDR3 sequences, with 6.2% seen just once and roughly 6.9% held by the top ten. General study points: There was a bias toward anti-spike CD8 responses in VDJdb matching, which missed private and CD4 specificities.

This clonotype has a count of ten or more. Its antigen is not known. CDR3 size: 15 residues. Trimming took 4 bases from V and 2 from J, leaving 14 bases between them. Germline CDR1 is MNHNY and CDR2 is SVGAGI (reference sequence). The material sequenced was whole blood, taken at baseline. The rearrangement links TRBV6-6 to TRBJ1-1; D is unresolved. This receptor was obtained from an adult who was a healthcare worker with PCR-confirmed SARS-CoV-2 infection or an uninfected control (not recorded which). CDR3 loop: CASSLGIFFNTEAFF. For the CDR3, the DNA is TGTGCCAGCAGTTTAGGGATCTTTTTTAACACTGAAGCTTTCTTT.